A single TCR beta chain is shown here with its context. This clonotype came up many times. The antigen it recognizes is unknown. Base qualities are not recorded, but no much larger clone differs from it by a single base. Receptor libraries were prepared by 5' RACE. Sequenced on a NextSeq 500. In the TCR library protocol, unique molecular identifiers were attached to individual cDNA molecules to correct for PCR bias and sequencing error. Sequencing covered both TCR alpha and beta chains, and within each sample the abundances of alpha and beta sequences were tightly co-correlated. The original methods were these. V gene, J gene and CDR3 annotation of TCR sequences was performed with Decombinator V4. TCRs were defined as expanded if a significant change between any two time points was detected under a Poisson model with p below 0.0001. Abundances of TCRs were expressed as counts per million after normalisation to the total number of TCRs sequenced in each sample. MAIT TCRs were defined by TRAV1-2 paired with TRAJ12, TRAJ20 or TRAJ33, and iNKT TCRs by TRAV10 paired with TRAJ18. A search of VDJdb, accessed on 1 November 2021, was run for TCRs annotated to CMV, EBV and SARS-CoV-2, with TCRs annotated for multiple antigens excluded. TCRdb reworked the public reads: Q25 trimming with fastp, MiXCR clone assembly, productive beta chains retained. Here each entry gathers all rows of one CDR3 protein and keeps the most common genes and DNA. The V and J calls and clone size are TCRdb's, not the authors'. The sample has approximately 90,000 distinct CDR3 sequences on record, 9.5% to 11% of them singletons. About 4.5% of the sample comes from the top ten.

This was a case-control study nested in a cohort of healthcare workers in London, UK, who had nasopharyngeal swab PCR tests and blood samples taken every week. Healthcare workers were recruited during the week of the UK lockdown, between 23 and 31 March 2020, and followed weekly for up to 16 weeks. The data were obtained in a study of early T cells in non-severe SARS-CoV-2 infection (dated by TCRdb to 2020 to 2023). At the level of the whole study: Bulk RNA from unsorted whole blood was used for TCR sequencing, so alpha and beta chains could not be paired. Beyond this particular receptor, the publication reports: Matching against VDJdb was skewed toward anti-spike CD8 responses, likely underestimated virus-specific expansions, and missed private and CD4 specificities.

The CDR3, from cysteine to phenylalanine, totals 12 residues. CDR3 DNA only is kept here, 36 bases in frame from base 1. Relative to germline, V is 2 bases shorter and J is 9 bases shorter, with 5 bases between their ends. Taken from the germline V gene, the CDR1 and CDR2 loops are SGHAT and FQNNGV. This clonotype was sampled from an adult who was a healthcare worker with PCR-confirmed SARS-CoV-2 infection or an uninfected control (not recorded which). This specimen was whole blood, taken at baseline. Recombination joined TRBV11-2 with TRBJ1-6, with no confidently assigned D gene. The encoded CDR3 is CASSLLGSPLHF. The DNA sequence follows: TGTGCCAGCAGCTTATTGGGTTCACCCCTCCACTTT.